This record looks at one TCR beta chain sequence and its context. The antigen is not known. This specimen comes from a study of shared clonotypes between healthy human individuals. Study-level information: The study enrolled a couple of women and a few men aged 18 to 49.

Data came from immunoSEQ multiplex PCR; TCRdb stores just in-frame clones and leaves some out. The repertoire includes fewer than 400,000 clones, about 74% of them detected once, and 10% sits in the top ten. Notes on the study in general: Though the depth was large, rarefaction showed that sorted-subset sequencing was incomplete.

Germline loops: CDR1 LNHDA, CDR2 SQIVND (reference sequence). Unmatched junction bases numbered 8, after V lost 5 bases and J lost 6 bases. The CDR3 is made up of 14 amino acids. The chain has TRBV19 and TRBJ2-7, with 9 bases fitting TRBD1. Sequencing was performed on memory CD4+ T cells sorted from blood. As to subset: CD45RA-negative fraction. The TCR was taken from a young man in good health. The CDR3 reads CASSPAGTGSEQYF. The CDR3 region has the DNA TGTGCCAGTAGTCCAGCGGGGACAGGGAGCGAGCAGTACTTC.